This T cell receptor (beta chain) was recovered during a study of T-cell reconstitution after alpha-beta-depleted transplantation in children. CDR3 length equals 12 residues. V was clipped by 4 bases and J by 3 bases, with 6 bases between them. This clonotype was seen a few times. Unique molecular identifiers were built into the TCRbeta library. TCRdb processed the PCR reads anew with MiXCR; each CDR3 protein has one entry. The table has 350,000 to 500,000 distinct CDR3 sequences, 43% seen once. The chain combines TRBV23-1 with TRBJ2-5; maybe TRBD2 (6 bases). TRBV23-1 is recorded as an ORF, its role being uncertain. The sequencing here drew on PBMCs, taken before TCRalphabeta/CD19-depleted stem cell transplant. The receptor was derived from a girl aged 2 to 10 with aplastic anemia, due to receive a stem cell transplant. CDR3 sequence (DNA): TGCGCCAGCAGTCGGGGGGAAGAGACCCAGTACTTC. Translated, it gives CASSRGEETQYF.